The TCR beta chain described here comes from a study of T-cell memory formation after mild COVID-19. Study-level information: Largely donor-specific TCR clusters were found. Study findings and constraints: Contracting clones from day 15 to 85 had balanced CD4/CD8; later expanders favoured CD4+. Shrinking CD4+ clones resided mostly in CM and EM, and CD8+ ones in EMRA.

The sample holds a few counts of this clonotype. What it binds is unknown. The TCR alpha and TCR beta cDNA libraries, bearing sample barcodes and UMIs, were generated by 5'RACE using constant-segment primers. TCRdb re-called the 5' RACE reads through MiXCR, storing one row per CDR3 protein. The repertoire has about 560,000 distinct CDR3 sequences, roughly a sixth of them found once; the top ten carry about 7.5%. Sequenced: PBMCs or a T cell subset sorted from them (not recorded which). The source of this sequence is an adult woman who had mild COVID-19 (a few samples of this study predate the infection). Cell type and time point are not known.

In nucleotides, the CDR3 is TGTGCCAGCAGTTTCCATTTGTCGGAGGCGTTCTTC. This codes for CASSFHLSEAFF. The chain joins TRBV12-3 or TRBV12-4 to TRBJ2-1, with D perhaps TRBD2 (5 bases). V lost 3 bases to trimming and J lost 15 bases, with 15 bases between them. The CDR3 is 12 residues long.